This T cell receptor (beta chain) was retrieved from a study of cytomegalovirus exposure and HLA in healthy donors (dated by TCRdb to between 2016 and 2019). With regard to the full study: An earlier analysis of some 500 of the donors reported 250 to 300 Gb of sequence data and about 100 million unique TCR beta sequences from 190 million or so T cells. Donor age, sex, ethnicity and CMV serostatus were compiled together with the repertoire data. Class I and class II HLA loci were covered by the typing at four-digit resolution. Rather than drawing on any new phenotypic data, the later analysis identified candidate immune exposures from TCR beta sequences and the way those sequences occurred across donors. Roughly 5 DR-DQ haplotypes were handled as single units for association and clustering, since linkage in the cohort was strong. Every repertoire in the discovery cohort had been generated on one and the same sequencing platform. In addition to the first cohort of 650 to 750 subjects, a separate validation cohort of around 110 different subjects was used. Across approximately 400 genotyped donors of the cohort, an average of about 240,000 unique TCR beta nucleotide sequences per donor were sequenced, and roughly a sixth of those sequences were non-productive. Among the roughly 390 genotyped donors, 81% belonged to the genetic ancestry cluster associated with self-reported Caucasian donors. A later genetic analysis used genome-wide SNP genotypes for about 55% of the 666 donors, treating that subset as a discovery cohort. The T cell repertoires of roughly 660 subjects were profiled by immunosequencing and related to cytomegalovirus serostatus. The study aimed to test whether cataloging public T cell receptors could reveal signatures of past pathogen exposure. A later analysis re-analyzed previously published TCR beta repertoires from roughly 690 donors and added high-resolution HLA genotyping to study TCR occurrence patterns. The study combined high-throughput TCR immunosequencing, statistical association of individual TCRs with disease status, and machine learning to predict cytomegalovirus infection status. Typing coverage differed by locus: A, B, C, DRB1 and DQB1 were typed in about 620-630 donors, DQA1 in about 500, DPA1 in around 600, and DPB1 in 450 to 490. An early release covering around 630 HLA-typed donors comprised about 310 gigabases of sequencing data and approximately 85 million unique TCR sequences. To decide whether each TCR beta V gene segment behaved as functional or pseudogenic, an earlier analysis of 587 of the donors relied on high-throughput TCR beta sequencing.

Broad study findings and their caveats: According to a later genetic analysis, donors in an Asian-associated ancestry cluster had fewer N-insertions in productive TCRs than the approximately 700-donor mean. In an earlier analysis of some 500 of the donors, most TCR beta V segments were observed in productive rearrangements about 87% or about 30% of the time, broadly matching IMGT annotations. A later analysis reported that several top co-occurrence clusters appeared linked to parvovirus B19, influenza, CMV and Epstein-Barr virus. Presence/absence analyses assumed roughly uniform sequencing depth across donors, an assumption that may not hold. A further reported finding was that TCR beta sequences accurately predicted the HLA-A and HLA-B alleles for most subjects in the first cohort. The sequencing pipeline was judged likely to have produced a cluster of highly shared sequence variants as a technical artifact. In a later analysis, HLA-associated TCR beta chains showed more clonal expansion and lower generation probabilities than non-associated chains that were equally common. While some public TCRs were present in many individuals, most TCR sequences turned up only very rarely across donors. Specific HLA alleles were associated with 18,000 or so TCR beta sequences at a false discovery rate of 0.05 in a later analysis. V-gene and J-gene trimming of TCR beta chains was associated with a missense DCLRE1C variant in a later genetic analysis, and the association was replicated in an independent cohort. Strong co-occurrence of HLA alleles, especially DR and DQ, made assigning TCR associations to individual alleles difficult. The earlier analysis of some 540 of the donors excluded some 15 rarely observed V segments, including chromosome 9 orphons, because counts were too low. It was suggested by the authors that the approach could potentially be generalized to other disease states and immunological phenotypes. According to a later analysis, TCR association rates differed among HLA loci, with DRB1 alleles showing the most associated TCRs and HLA-C alleles showing the fewest. A few of the identified cytomegalovirus-associated TCR beta chains were confirmed in vitro to be specific for cytomegalovirus antigens. The study listed 150 to 200 TCR beta chains as associated with cytomegalovirus. The 87-base-pair reads could not distinguish some IMGT-functional V segments, including TRBV6-2 and TRBV6-3, so those segments were excluded. In both the original and validation cohorts, the classifier was reported to diagnose cytomegalovirus status with high specificity and sensitivity. HLA typing was unavailable for some donors at each locus, so association tests used only the typed subset. Linkage disequilibrium might explain the correlated functional status among segregating V segments, but an unknown experimental factor could not be excluded. This cohort had only TCR beta chains sequenced, and the lack of alpha or paired-chain data limited which features could be detected. For the cohort, immune exposure information was limited to CMV serostatus. A later analysis found that most CMV-associated TCR beta chains appeared HLA-restricted, with HLA associations seemingly driven largely by CMV exposure.

The protocol used for the library was the immunoSEQ multiplex PCR assay. A mixture of 60 forward primers for TCR Vbeta segments and 13 reverse primers for TCR Jbeta segments was used in the multiplex PCR. Amplification of the CDR3 region of rearranged TCR beta genes was performed with a multiplex PCR assay on genomic DNA. The amplified TCR beta libraries were sequenced on the Illumina HiSeq System as 87-base-pair reads. As for how the authors treated the data: A later analysis counted approximately 84 million unique TCR beta chains across the 670 or so repertoires, and roughly 9.9 million of these chains were shared by at least two donors. A nearest-neighbor algorithm error-corrected the raw reads and collapsed the reads into unique sequences, merging closely related sequences to remove PCR and sequencing errors. V, D and J gene segments were assigned by aligning CDR3 sequences to IMGT reference sequences. Each retained sequence needed at least a six-nucleotide match to both a V gene segment and a J gene segment. Rearrangements were called productive when the CDR3 lacked stop codons and stayed in frame with V and J; all others were non-productive. Following IMGT convention, CDR3 was defined as the stretch from the second conserved V-encoded cysteine up to the conserved J-encoded phenylalanine. The earlier analysis of approximately 500 of the donors excluded sequences that lacked an unambiguous match to a single V gene segment. An earlier analysis of 450 to 650 of the donors called V segments functional above 56.7% productive rearrangements and segregating when the between-donor standard deviation exceeded 5%. A statistical classification framework was built to diagnose cytomegalovirus status from the catalog of TCR beta chain sequences. In a later analysis, V and J genes were assigned by comparing TCR nucleotide sequences against IMGT/GENE-DB human TR gene sequences. Using the TCRdist pipeline, a later analysis assigned CDR3 sequences along with most-parsimonious VDJ recombination scenarios. In a later analysis, every TCR beta chain was defined by the combination of its CDR3 amino acid sequence and its V-gene family, and reads without a unique V-gene family were dropped. To address suspected cross-contamination and a sequencing artifact, a later analysis removed 592 highly shared, low-generation-probability nucleotide sequences. In a later analysis, a clonal expansion index for each public chain was calculated from normalized within-repertoire ranks of inferred template counts. In a later analysis, generation probabilities were computed using a VDJ recombination model fitted to out-of-frame rearrangements, and the results were checked against IGoR. A later analysis scored TCR-TCR, TCR-HLA and TCR-CMV co-occurrence with hypergeometric tests, applying a repertoire-size bias correction to TCR pairs. To estimate false discovery rates, a later analysis permuted the HLA or CMV assignments 20 times. In a later analysis, co-occurring TCRs were grouped using DBSCAN, with TCRdist sequence similarity added in when clustering inside HLA-allele-positive subsets. For co-occurrence clustering, repertoires with fewer than 30,000 or more than 120,000 public chains were excluded, along with roughly 5 repertoires with anomalous nucleotide sharing. TCRdb holds this immuneACCESS table with in-frame rearrangements only. Some clones are missing; in checked studies, unresolved V genes explain under half, and the rest has no known cause. The D gene and trimming were derived from the DNA, and the V and J assignments and clone size from that table. This sample has approximately 150,000 clones in its table, and 60% to 80% of those were observed once. Roughly 12% of the sample lies in the top ten.

For this clone: Its specific antigen is unknown. No base quality values were provided; no much bigger clone lies one nucleotide off.

The cohort comprised some 730 healthy bone marrow donors. Cohort members were all nominally healthy when sampled, although unrecorded immune exposures were likely present. The donor tested CMV seropositive, placing the donor among the 310 or so seropositive members of the cohort. A peripheral blood sample was collected from each donor, and TCR beta sequencing was performed on peripheral blood mononuclear cells. The Qiagen DNeasy Blood Extraction Kit was used to extract genomic DNA from the blood cell samples. The CDR3 sequence holds 14 residues, the cysteine and phenylalanine included. The entry retains the CDR3 DNA only, 42 bases that are in frame from base 1. The germline V gene encodes CDR1 GTSNPN and CDR2 SVGIG (reference sequence). The junction carries 14 bases between V and J, which are trimmed by 5 bases and 2 bases respectively.

This receptor was identified in a man aged 18 to 30 in good health and CMV-seropositive. Sequencing input: PBMCs. The V gene is TRBV30 and the J gene is TRBJ2-3; the best D guess is TRBD1, with 5 bases matching. The DNA reads as follows: TGTGCCTGGGGGGCTGCGCAGATCACAGATACGCAGTATTTT. It is translated as CAWGAAQITDTQYF.